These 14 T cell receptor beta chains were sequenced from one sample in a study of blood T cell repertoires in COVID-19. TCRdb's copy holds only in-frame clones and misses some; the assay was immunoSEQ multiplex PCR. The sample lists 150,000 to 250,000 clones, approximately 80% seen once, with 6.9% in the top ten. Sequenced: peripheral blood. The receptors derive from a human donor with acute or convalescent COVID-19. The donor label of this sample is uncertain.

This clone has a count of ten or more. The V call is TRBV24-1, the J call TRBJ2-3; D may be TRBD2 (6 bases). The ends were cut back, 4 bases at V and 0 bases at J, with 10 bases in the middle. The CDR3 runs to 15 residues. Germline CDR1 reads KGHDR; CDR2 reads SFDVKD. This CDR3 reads CATSDLGTSTDTQYF. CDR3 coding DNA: TGTGCCACCAGTGACCTCGGGACTAGCACAGATACGCAGTATTTT.

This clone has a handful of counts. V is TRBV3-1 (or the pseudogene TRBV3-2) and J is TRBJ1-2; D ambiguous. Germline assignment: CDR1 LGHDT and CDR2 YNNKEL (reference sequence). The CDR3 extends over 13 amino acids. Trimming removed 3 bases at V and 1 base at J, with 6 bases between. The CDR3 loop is CASSQGYNYGYTF. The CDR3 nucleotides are TGTGCCAGCAGCCAGGGCTATAACTATGGCTACACCTTC.

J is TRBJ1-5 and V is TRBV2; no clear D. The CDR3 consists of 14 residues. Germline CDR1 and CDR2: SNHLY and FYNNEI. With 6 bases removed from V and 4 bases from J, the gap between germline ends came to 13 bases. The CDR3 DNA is TGTGCCAGCAGGACCCGGGGATTAAATCAGCCCCAGCATTTT. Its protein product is CASRTRGLNQPQHF.

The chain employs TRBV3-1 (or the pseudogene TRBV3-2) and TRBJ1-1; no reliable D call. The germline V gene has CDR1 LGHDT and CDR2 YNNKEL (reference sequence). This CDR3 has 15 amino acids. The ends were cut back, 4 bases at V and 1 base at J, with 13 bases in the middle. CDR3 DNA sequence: TGTGCCAGCAGCCGGAACGCGGGGAAGAACACTGAAGCTTTCTTT. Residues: CASSRNAGKNTEAFF.

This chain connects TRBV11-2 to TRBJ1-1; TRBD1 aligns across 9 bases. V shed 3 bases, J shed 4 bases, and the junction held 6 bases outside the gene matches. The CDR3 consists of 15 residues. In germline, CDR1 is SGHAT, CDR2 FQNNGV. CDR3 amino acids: CASSLRTGAGTEAFF. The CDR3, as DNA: TGTGCCAGCAGCTTGAGGACAGGGGCGGGCACTGAAGCTTTCTTT. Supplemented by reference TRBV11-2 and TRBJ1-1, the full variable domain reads EAGVAQSPRYKIIEKRQSVAFWCNPISGHATLYWYQQILGQGPKLLIQFQNNGVVDDSQLPKDRFSAERLKGVDSTLKIQPAKLEDSAVYLCASSLRTGAGTEAFFGQGTRLTVV.

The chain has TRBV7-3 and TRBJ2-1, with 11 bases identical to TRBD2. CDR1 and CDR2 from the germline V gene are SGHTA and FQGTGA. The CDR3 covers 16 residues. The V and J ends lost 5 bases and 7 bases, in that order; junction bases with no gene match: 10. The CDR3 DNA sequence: TGTGCCAGCAGCCCCCATAGCGGGAGGGCCGGAAATGAGCAGTTCTTC. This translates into CASSPHSGRAGNEQFF.

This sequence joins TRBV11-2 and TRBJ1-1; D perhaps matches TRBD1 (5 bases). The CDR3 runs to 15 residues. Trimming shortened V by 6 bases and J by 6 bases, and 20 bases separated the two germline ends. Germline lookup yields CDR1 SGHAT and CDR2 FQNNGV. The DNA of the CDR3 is TGTGCCAGCAGTTCAAGGGAGTGGGGGGTCTCTGAAGCTTTCTTT. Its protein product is CASSSREWGVSEAFF. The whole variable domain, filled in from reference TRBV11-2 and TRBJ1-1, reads EAGVAQSPRYKIIEKRQSVAFWCNPISGHATLYWYQQILGQGPKLLIQFQNNGVVDDSQLPKDRFSAERLKGVDSTLKIQPAKLEDSAVYLCASSSREWGVSEAFFGQGTRLTVV.

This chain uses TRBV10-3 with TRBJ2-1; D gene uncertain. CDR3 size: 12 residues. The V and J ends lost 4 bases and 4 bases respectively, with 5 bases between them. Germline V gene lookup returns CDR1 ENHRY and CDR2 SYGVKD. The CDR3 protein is CAISVNYNEQFF. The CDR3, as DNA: TGTGCCATCAGTGTCAATTACAATGAGCAGTTCTTC.

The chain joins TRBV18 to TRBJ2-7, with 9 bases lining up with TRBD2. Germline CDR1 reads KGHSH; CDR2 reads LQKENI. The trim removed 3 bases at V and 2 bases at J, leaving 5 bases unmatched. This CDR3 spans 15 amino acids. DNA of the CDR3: TGTGCCAGCTCACCCCTAGCGGGGCCCGCCTACGAGCAGTACTTC. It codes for CASSPLAGPAYEQYF.

CDR3 DNA sequence: TGCGCCAGCAGCTTGACAGGGGAATATGGCTACACCTTC. Its translation: CASSLTGEYGYTF. J is TRBJ1-2 and V is TRBV5-1; 7 bases agree with TRBD1. Losses at the gene ends were 1 base for V and 5 bases for J; bases not matched to a gene: 2. The CDR3 loop spans 13 amino acids. Germline loops: CDR1 SGHRS, CDR2 YFSETQ.

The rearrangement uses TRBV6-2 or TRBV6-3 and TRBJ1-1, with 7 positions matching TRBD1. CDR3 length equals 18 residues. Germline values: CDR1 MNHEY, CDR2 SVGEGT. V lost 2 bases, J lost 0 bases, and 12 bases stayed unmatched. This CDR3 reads CASSYLGLGGNMNTEAFF. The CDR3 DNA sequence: TGTGCCAGCAGTTACCTGGGGCTAGGGGGCAACATGAACACTGAAGCTTTCTTT.

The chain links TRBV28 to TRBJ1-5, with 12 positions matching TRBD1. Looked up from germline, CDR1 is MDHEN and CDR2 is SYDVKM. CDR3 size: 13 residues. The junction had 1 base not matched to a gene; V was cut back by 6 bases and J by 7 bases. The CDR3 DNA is TGTGCCAGCAGAGGGACAGGGGGCCAGCCCCAGCATTTT. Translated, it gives CASRGTGGQPQHF.

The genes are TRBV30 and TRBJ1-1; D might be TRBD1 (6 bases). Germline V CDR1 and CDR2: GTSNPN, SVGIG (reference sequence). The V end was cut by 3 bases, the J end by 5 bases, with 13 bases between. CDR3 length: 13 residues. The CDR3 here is CAWSLDRGTEAFF. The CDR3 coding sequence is TGTGCCTGGAGCCTTGATAGGGGGACTGAAGCTTTCTTT.

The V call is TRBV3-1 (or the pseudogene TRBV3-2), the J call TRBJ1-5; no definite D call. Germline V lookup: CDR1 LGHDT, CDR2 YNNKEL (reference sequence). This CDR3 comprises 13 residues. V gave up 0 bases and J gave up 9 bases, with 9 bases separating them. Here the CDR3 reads CASSQDRRGPQHF. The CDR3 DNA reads TGTGCCAGCAGCCAAGACCGCCGGGGGCCCCAGCATTTT.